This T cell receptor (beta chain) stems from a study of blood T cells in healthy people across ages. A second 7 to 11 cycle PCR used barcoded and J-beta primers. TCRdb re-derived calls from the 5' RACE reads in MiXCR, one entry per CDR3 protein. The repertoire holds some 1.4 million distinct CDR3 sequences, 40% to 50% seen once, with approximately 7.9% in the top ten. The sequenced material came from blood. This TCR was sampled from a young woman in good health.

For the CDR3, the DNA is TGTGCCAGCAGCTTGGTACGAGCGGGGGTAGAGACCCAGTACTTC. Its protein is CASSLVRAGVETQYF. The chain employs TRBV5-4 and TRBJ2-5, with 8 bases aligning to TRBD2. CDR1 is SGHNT and CDR2 is YYREEE in the germline V gene (reference sequence). J was trimmed by 4 bases and V by 0 bases; bases with no gene match: 5. The CDR3 covers 15 residues.